Following are 14 T cell receptor beta chains from one sample sequenced in a study of immune cell composition in non-small cell lung cancer. Assay: immunoSEQ multiplex PCR; the TCRdb copy retains only in-frame clones and omits some. The sample includes about 15,000 clones, roughly two thirds seen only once; the top ten take more than 6.5%. Sequences were obtained from lung tumor tissue. The receptor source for this set is a human donor with non-small cell lung cancer.

The chain couples TRBV5-1 to TRBJ1-2, with TRBD1 matching 8 bases. The CDR3 runs 17 residues. Trimming took 0 bases from V and 5 from J; bases not matched to a gene: 12. Germline V CDR1 and CDR2: SGHRS, YFSETQ. CDR3 sequence (DNA): TGCGCCAGCAGCTTGGCCGGGCCAGGGGGCGCGGGGTATGGCTACACCTTC. Protein: CASSLAGPGGAGYGYTF.

The V call is TRBV19, the J call TRBJ2-1; 9 bases align to TRBD2. V was clipped by 5 bases and J by 4 bases; unmatched bases: 15. CDR1 is LNHDA and CDR2 is SQIVND in the germline V gene (reference sequence). CDR3 length: 18 residues. CDR3 bases: TGTGCCAGTAGTTTAAGGGGGAGCGGGGGGAGATTTTACAATGAGCAGTTCTTC. This encodes CASSLRGSGGRFYNEQFF. Looking up the rest from reference TRBV19 and TRBJ2-1 gives the full variable domain: DGGITQSPKYLFRKEGQNVTLSCEQNLNHDAMYWYRQDPGQGLRLIYYSQIVNDFQKGDIAEGYSVSREKKESFPLTVTSAQKNPTAFYLCASSLRGSGGRFYNEQFFGPGTRLTVL.

This clone was observed once. The genes are TRBV29-1 and TRBJ1-4; D may be TRBD1 (5 bases). CDR3 size: 13 residues. CDR1 and CDR2 from the germline V gene are SQVTM and ANQGSEA. With 6 bases removed from V and 8 bases from J, the gap between germline ends came to 16 bases. CDR3 in amino acids: CSVKGGAGEKLFF. In DNA, the CDR3 is TGCAGCGTGAAGGGAGGGGCAGGGGAAAAACTGTTTTTT. Based on the CDR3 plus reference TRBV29-1 and TRBJ1-4, the full variable domain is SAVISQKPSRDICQRGTSLTIQCQVDSQVTMMFWYRQQPGQSLTLIATANQGSEATYESGFVIDKFPISRPNLTFSTLTVSNMSPEDSSIYLCSVKGGAGEKLFFGSGTQLSVL.

The rearrangement joins TRBV19 to TRBJ1-2; the D gene is possibly TRBD1 (5 bases). Germline V gene data show CDR1 as LNHDA and CDR2 as SQIVND (reference sequence). The CDR3 has 13 amino acids. Deletions cut 7 bases from V and 3 bases from J, with 12 bases between. CDR3 DNA: TGTGCCAGTAAGGGGATAAACGACTATGGCTACACCTTC. Amino acids: CASKGINDYGYTF.

The rearrangement uses TRBV7-9 and TRBJ2-5, with D possibly being TRBD1 (5 bases). The CDR3 has 13 residues. From germline, CDR1 is SEHNR and CDR2 FQNEAQ (reference sequence). Trimming removed 11 bases from V and 0 bases from J, with 13 bases in between. CDR3 in DNA: TGTGCCTCCCGGACAAGTAACCAAGAGACCCAGTACTTC. Its translation is CASRTSNQETQYF. Filled out from reference TRBV7-9 and TRBJ2-5, the complete variable domain reads DTGVSQNPRHKITKRGQNVTFRCDPISEHNRLYWYRQTLGQGPEFLTYFQNEAQLEKSRLLSDRFSAERPKGSFSTLEIQRTEQGDSAMYLCASRTSNQETQYFGPGTRLLVL.

The chain has TRBV6-1 and TRBJ1-1, with 7 bases aligning to TRBD1. V dropped 2 bases and J dropped 7; count of bases not matched to a gene: 4. There are 13 residues in the CDR3. CDR1 is MNHNS and CDR2 is SASEGT in the germline V gene. Here the CDR3 reads CASSESRTGEAFF. DNA of the CDR3: TGTGCCAGCAGTGAATCCCGGACAGGTGAAGCTTTCTTT.

The chain carries TRBV7-6 and TRBJ1-4; no clear D. Trimming removed 0 bases at V and 4 bases at J, with 12 bases between. Germline lookup yields CDR1 SGHVS and CDR2 FNYEAQ. The CDR3 contains 16 residues. The CDR3 DNA is TGTGCCAGCAGCTTAGCGTCCACAGCAGATAATGAAAAACTGTTTTTT. Translated: CASSLASTADNEKLFF. The whole variable domain, remainder taken from reference TRBV7-6 and TRBJ1-4, is GAGVSQSPRYKVTKRGQDVALRCDPISGHVSLYWYRQALGQGPEFLTYFNYEAQQDKSGLPNDRFSAERPEGSISTLTIQRTEQRDSAMYRCASSLASTADNEKLFFGSGTQLSVL.

This clone occurred a few times. This sequence joins TRBV4-1 and TRBJ1-1; the D gene is possibly TRBD1 (6 bases). V was cut by 3 bases and J by 2 bases, with 13 bases left in between. There are 15 residues in the CDR3. CDR1 MGHRA and CDR2 YSYEKL come from the germline V gene. The CDR3 coding sequence is TGCGCCAGCAGCCAGGCAGACAGGTCAAACACTGAAGCTTTCTTT. Translation gives CASSQADRSNTEAFF.

The rearrangement links TRBV27 to TRBJ2-4, with 9 bases matching TRBD2. Germline CDR1 and CDR2: MNHEY and SMNVEV (reference sequence). This CDR3 comprises 16 residues. The junction had 8 bases not matched to a gene; V was cut back by 2 bases and J by 6 bases. The CDR3 reads CASSLEAGGRRNIQYF. The CDR3 DNA sequence: TGTGCCAGCAGTTTAGAGGCGGGGGGGCGCAGAAACATTCAGTACTTC.

The genes are TRBV7-9 and TRBJ1-1, with D perhaps matching TRBD1 (5 bases). Germline lookup yields CDR1 SEHNR and CDR2 FQNEAQ (reference sequence). Trimming took 5 bases from V and 5 from J, leaving 18 bases between them. CDR3 size: 15 residues. The CDR3 nucleotides read TGTGCCAGCAGCCGCCGCGGGGGGATTGGGACTGAAGCTTTCTTT. This codes for CASSRRGGIGTEAFF. The complete variable domain, with remaining parts taken from reference TRBV7-9 and TRBJ1-1, reads DTGVSQNPRHKITKRGQNVTFRCDPISEHNRLYWYRQTLGQGPEFLTYFQNEAQLEKSRLLSDRFSAERPKGSFSTLEIQRTEQGDSAMYLCASSRRGGIGTEAFFGQGTRLTVV.

This sequence joins TRBV11-2 and TRBJ2-5, with 10 bases that match TRBD2. Losses at the gene ends were 3 bases for V and 4 bases for J; bases not matched to a gene: 2. This CDR3 region has 14 residues. The germline V gene has CDR1 SGHAT and CDR2 FQNNGV. For the CDR3, the DNA is TGTGCCAGCAGCTTGAGCGGGGGGGGAGAGACCCAGTACTTC. This sequence encodes CASSLSGGGETQYF.

This rearrangement joins TRBV12-2 to TRBJ2-7; TRBD2, the D gene given by the table, was not confirmed from the DNA. TRBV12-2 is listed as a pseudogene. CDR3 length equals 17 residues. The CDR3 DNA reads TGTGCAAGTCGCTTAACCCTCGCGTCTTTAAGAGGCTACGAGCAGTACTTC. As protein: CASRLTLASLRGYEQYF.

The CDR3 region has the DNA TGTGCCAGCAGCTTGCCGCGGGTGAACTCTGGAAACACCATATATTTT. This gives the protein CASSLPRVNSGNTIYF. The chain links TRBV7-9 to TRBJ1-3; D remains ambiguous. V lost 3 bases and J lost 0, with 12 bases in between. Germline lookup yields CDR1 SEHNR and CDR2 FQNEAQ (reference sequence). CDR3 size: 16 residues. The full variable domain, completed using reference TRBV7-9 and TRBJ1-3, is DTGVSQNPRHKITKRGQNVTFRCDPISEHNRLYWYRQTLGQGPEFLTYFQNEAQLEKSRLLSDRFSAERPKGSFSTLEIQRTEQGDSAMYLCASSLPRVNSGNTIYFGEGSWLTVV.

The genes are TRBV27 and TRBJ1-2, with D possibly matching TRBD1 (5 bases). This CDR3 has 14 amino acids. Trimming stripped 6 bases from V and 5 bases from J, with 16 bases between. The germline gives CDR1 MNHEY, CDR2 SMNVEV (reference sequence). DNA of the CDR3: TGTGCCAGCAGCCCTTCTTGGGCAGGGTATGGCTACACCTTC. This sequence encodes CASSPSWAGYGYTF.